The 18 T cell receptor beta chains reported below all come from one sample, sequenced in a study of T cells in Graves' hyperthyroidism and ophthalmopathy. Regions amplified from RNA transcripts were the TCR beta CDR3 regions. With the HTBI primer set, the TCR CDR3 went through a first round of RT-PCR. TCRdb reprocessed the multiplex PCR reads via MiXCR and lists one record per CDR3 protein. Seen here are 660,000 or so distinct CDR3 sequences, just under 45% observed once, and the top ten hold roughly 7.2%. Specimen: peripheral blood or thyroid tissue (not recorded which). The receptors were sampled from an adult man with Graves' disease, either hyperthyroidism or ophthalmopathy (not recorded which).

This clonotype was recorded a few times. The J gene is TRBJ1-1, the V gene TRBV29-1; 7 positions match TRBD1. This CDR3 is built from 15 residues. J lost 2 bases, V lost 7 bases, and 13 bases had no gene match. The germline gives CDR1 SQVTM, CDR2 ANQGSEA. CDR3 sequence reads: CSGVTGRLINTEAFF. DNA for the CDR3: TGCAGCGGGGTGACAGGGCGTCTAATCAACACTGAAGCTTTCTTT.

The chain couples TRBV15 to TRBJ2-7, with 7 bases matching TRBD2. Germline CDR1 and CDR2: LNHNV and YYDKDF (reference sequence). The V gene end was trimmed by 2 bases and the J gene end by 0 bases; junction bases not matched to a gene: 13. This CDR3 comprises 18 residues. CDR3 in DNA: TGTGCCACCAGCAGATCGAGGCTCCTAGGGACTAACTCCTACGAGCAGTACTTC. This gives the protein CATSRSRLLGTNSYEQYF.

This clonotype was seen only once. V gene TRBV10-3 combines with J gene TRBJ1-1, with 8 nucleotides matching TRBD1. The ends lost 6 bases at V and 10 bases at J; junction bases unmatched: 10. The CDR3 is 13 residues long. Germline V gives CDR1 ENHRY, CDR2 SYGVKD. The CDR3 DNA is TGTGCCATCAGCCAGGGACAGGAAAGAGGAGCTTTCTTT. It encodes CAISQGQERGAFF.

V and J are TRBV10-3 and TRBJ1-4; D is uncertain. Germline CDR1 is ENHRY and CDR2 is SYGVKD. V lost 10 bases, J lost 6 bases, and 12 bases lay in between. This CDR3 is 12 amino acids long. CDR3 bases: TGTGCCACTTACGACGGAGATGAAAAACTGTTTTTT. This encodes CATYDGDEKLFF.

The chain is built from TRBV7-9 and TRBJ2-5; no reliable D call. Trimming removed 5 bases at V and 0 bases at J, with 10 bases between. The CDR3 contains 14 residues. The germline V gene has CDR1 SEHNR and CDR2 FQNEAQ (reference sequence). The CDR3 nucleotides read TGTGCCAGCAGCCAAGATTCCTACCAAGAGACCCAGTACTTC. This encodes CASSQDSYQETQYF.

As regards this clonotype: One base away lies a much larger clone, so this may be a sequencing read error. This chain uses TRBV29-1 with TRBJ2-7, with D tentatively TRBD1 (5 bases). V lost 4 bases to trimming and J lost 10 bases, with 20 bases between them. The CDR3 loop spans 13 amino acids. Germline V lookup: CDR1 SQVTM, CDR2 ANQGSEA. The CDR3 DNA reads TGCAGCGTTGGAGTGTTTGGGGCAGGGAAACAGTACTTC. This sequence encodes CSVGVFGAGKQYF.

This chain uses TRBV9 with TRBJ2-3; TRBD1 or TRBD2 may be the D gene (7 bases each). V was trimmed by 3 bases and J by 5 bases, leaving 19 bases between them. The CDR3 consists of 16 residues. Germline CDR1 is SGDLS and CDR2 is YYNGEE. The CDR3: CASSARQGASGDTQYF. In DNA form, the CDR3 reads TGTGCCAGCAGCGCAAGACAGGGTGCTAGCGGAGATACGCAGTATTTT.

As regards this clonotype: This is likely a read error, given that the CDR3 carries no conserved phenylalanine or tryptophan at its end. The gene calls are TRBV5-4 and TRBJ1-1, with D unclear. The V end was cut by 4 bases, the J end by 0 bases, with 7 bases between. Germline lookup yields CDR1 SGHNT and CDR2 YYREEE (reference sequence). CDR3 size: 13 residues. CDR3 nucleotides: TGTGCCAGCAGCCTAGACTTGAACACTGAAGCTTTCTCT. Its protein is CASSLDLNTEAFS.

CDR3 sequence reads: CSAREETPNEKLFF. DNA for the CDR3: TGCAGTGCTAGAGAGGAGACGCCTAATGAAAAACTGTTTTTT. This chain links TRBV20-1 with TRBJ1-4, with D uncertain. The V gene lost 0 bases and the J gene lost 3 bases, with 8 bases spanning the gap. Germline V gene lookup returns CDR1 DFQATT and CDR2 SNEGSKA (reference sequence). This CDR3 region has 14 residues.

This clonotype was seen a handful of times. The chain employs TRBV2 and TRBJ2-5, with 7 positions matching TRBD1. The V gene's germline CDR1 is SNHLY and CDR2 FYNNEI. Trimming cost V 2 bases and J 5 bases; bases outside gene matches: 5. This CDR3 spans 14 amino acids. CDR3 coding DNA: TGTGCCAGCAGTGAATCACAGGGGTACGAGACCCAGTACTTC. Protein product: CASSESQGYETQYF.

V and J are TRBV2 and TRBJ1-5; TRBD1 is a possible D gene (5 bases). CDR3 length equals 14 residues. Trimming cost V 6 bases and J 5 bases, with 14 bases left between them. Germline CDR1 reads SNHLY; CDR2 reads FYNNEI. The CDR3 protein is CASRADSGDQPQHF. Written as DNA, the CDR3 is TGTGCCAGCAGGGCTGACAGCGGGGATCAGCCCCAGCATTTT. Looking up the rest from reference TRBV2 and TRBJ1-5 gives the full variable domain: EPEVTQTPSHQVTQMGQEVILRCVPISNHLYFYWYRQILGQKVEFLVSFYNNEISEKSEIFDDQFSVERPDGSNFTLKIRSTKLEDSAMYFCASRADSGDQPQHFGDGTRLSIL.

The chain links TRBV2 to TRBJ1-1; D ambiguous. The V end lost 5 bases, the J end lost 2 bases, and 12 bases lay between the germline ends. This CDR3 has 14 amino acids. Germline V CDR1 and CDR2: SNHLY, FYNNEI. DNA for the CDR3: TGTGCCAGCAGTTACGCCCAGCTTAACACTGAAGCTTTCTTT. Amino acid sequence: CASSYAQLNTEAFF.

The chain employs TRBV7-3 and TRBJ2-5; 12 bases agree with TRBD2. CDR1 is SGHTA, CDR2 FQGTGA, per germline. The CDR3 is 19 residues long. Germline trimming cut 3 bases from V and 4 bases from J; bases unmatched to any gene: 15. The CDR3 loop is CASSFSASPSGGALETQYF. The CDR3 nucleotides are TGTGCCAGCAGCTTTTCCGCAAGCCCTAGCGGGGGGGCCTTAGAGACCCAGTACTTC.

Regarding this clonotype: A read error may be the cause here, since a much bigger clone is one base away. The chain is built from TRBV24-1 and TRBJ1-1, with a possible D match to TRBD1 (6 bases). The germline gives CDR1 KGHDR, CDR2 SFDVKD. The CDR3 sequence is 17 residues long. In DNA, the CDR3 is TGTGCCTCCAGTGATTTGGGGGGCCTCCCAATGAACACTGAAGCTTTCTTT. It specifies CASSDLGGLPMNTEAFF.

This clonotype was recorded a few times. CDR3 sequence: CASSVRGGSYNSPLHF. CDR3 bases: TGTGCCAGCAGCGTCAGGGGAGGCTCCTATAATTCACCCCTCCACTTT. This chain links TRBV7-2 with TRBJ1-6; weak D call: TRBD1 (6 bases). Germline lookup yields CDR1 SGHTA and CDR2 FQGNSA. V lost 5 bases and J 0 bases, leaving 11 bases between the germline ends. CDR3 length: 16 amino acids. Full variable domain (rest looked up from reference TRBV7-2 and TRBJ1-6): GAGVSQSPSNKVTEKGKDVELRCDPISGHTALYWYRQSLGQGLEFLIYFQGNSAPDKSGLPSDRFSAERTGGSVSTLTIQRTQQEDSAVYLCASSVRGGSYNSPLHFGNGTRLTVT.

The CDR3 DNA reads as TGTGCCAGCACAATATCCGGGACAGATTACCATGGCTACACCTTC. It specifies CASTISGTDYHGYTF. The chain uses TRBV12-3 or TRBV12-4 and TRBJ1-2; 7 bases fit TRBD1. The CDR3 sequence is 15 residues long. V gave up 7 bases and J gave up 6 bases; unmatched junction bases: 14.

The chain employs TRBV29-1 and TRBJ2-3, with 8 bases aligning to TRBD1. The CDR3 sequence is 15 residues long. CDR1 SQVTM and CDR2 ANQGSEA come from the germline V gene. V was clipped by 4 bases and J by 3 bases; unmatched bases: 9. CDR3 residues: CSVGQGARETDTQYF. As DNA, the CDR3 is TGCAGCGTTGGGCAGGGGGCGCGAGAGACAGATACGCAGTATTTT.

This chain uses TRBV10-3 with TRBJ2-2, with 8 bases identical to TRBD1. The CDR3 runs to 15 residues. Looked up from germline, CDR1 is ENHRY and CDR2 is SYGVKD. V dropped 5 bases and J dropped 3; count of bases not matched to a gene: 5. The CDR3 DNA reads TGTGCCATCAGTTTCAGGGGGCCGGACACCGGGGAGCTGTTTTTT. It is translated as CAISFRGPDTGELFF.